This T cell receptor beta chain was identified during a study of cytomegalovirus exposure and HLA in healthy donors. The CDR3 length is 15 residues. Germline CDR1 reads SGHRS; CDR2 reads YFSETQ. V was pared by 0 bases and J by 11 bases, with 20 bases between. Both 60 Vbeta primers and 13 Jbeta primers went into the PCR. Method: immunoSEQ multiplex PCR; TCRdb's copy keeps in-frame clones and lacks some. Of about 190,000 clones detected, 78% appear once; the ten largest clones hold around 5.9%. Sample: PBMCs. V gene TRBV5-1 combines with J gene TRBJ1-1, with TRBD1 as a possible D gene (5 bases). The clonotype was recovered from a woman in her thirties in good health and CMV-seropositive. The CDR3 DNA reads as TGCGCCAGCAGCTTGGTTGGGGGGTCGGTCAAGGTGGCTTTCTTT. It specifies CASSLVGGSVKVAFF. Looking up the rest from reference TRBV5-1 and TRBJ1-1 gives the full variable domain: KAGVTQTPRYLIKTRGQQVTLSCSPISGHRSVSWYQQTPGQGLQFLFEYFSETQRNKGNFPGRFSGRQFSNSRSEMNVSTLELGDSALYLCASSLVGGSVKVAFFGQGTRLTVV.